This TCR beta chain was observed in a study of blood T cell repertoires in COVID-19. Study in general: PBMCs, B-cell-depleted T cells, or T cells were the source of the cDNA or gDNA that made up the material.

Sequencing was performed with immunoSEQ multiplex PCR; in TCRdb, only in-frame clones are kept and a portion is missing. The table records approximately 45,000 clones, approximately 85% of them present only once. The junction had 6 bases not matched to a gene; V was cut back by 0 bases and J by 3 bases. CDR3 length: 16 amino acids. Germline CDR1 and CDR2: SGHDT and YYEEEE. The sample taken for sequencing was peripheral blood. The chain employs TRBV5-6 and TRBJ2-3, with 8 bases matching TRBD2. The clonotype comes from a human donor in a cohort sampled during active COVID-19. CDR3 DNA: TGTGCCAGCAGCTTGGCGAGCGGGAGAAGGACAGATACGCAGTATTTT. Amino acid sequence: CASSLASGRRTDTQYF.